This TCR beta chain was recovered during a study of blood T cell repertoires in COVID-19. Study overall: PBMCs, B-cell-depleted T cells, or T cells provided the cDNA or gDNA that made up the material.

Recovered status in Cohort 3 required two negative PCRs, clearance, or symptom resolution. The protocol was immunoSEQ multiplex PCR, while the TCRdb copy is restricted to in-frame clones and leaves out a portion. The sample has roughly 180,000 clones, roughly 80% seen once; the top ten hold 4.4%. Trimming took 5 bases from V and 1 from J; bases not matched to a gene: 5. Germline V lookup: CDR1 SGHRS, CDR2 YFSETQ. The CDR3 is 14 amino acids. The receptor was derived from a woman between 45 and 65 years old who had recovered from COVID-19. V and J are TRBV5-1 and TRBJ2-5; 7 bases are a match to TRBD1. The source material was PBMCs or T cells enriched from blood (not recorded which). This chain's CDR3 is CASRGTVVQETQYF. CDR3 DNA sequence: TGCGCCAGCAGGGGGACAGTCGTCCAAGAGACCCAGTACTTC.